The 26 T cell receptor beta chains given below trace back to one sample, sequenced in a study of shared clonotypes between healthy human individuals. Profiling relied on immunoSEQ multiplex PCR, and the TCRdb table lists in-frame clones only, not all of them. The sample has 2 million to 2.5 million clones, under 97% seen once; the top ten hold around 0.13%. Sequencing was done on a sample of naive CD4+ T cells sorted from blood. As for subset: CD45RA+ positively selected. The receptor set was obtained from a young man in good health.

The gene calls are TRBV23-1 and TRBJ2-1; D tentatively reads TRBD1 or TRBD2 (5 bases each). TRBV23-1 is filed as an ORF, its function uncertain. Trimming shortened V by 4 bases and J by 5 bases, and 27 bases separated the two germline ends. There are 19 residues in the CDR3. The CDR3 spells CASSLKGDDGPGPNNEQFF. The CDR3 DNA reads as TGCGCCAGCAGTCTTAAAGGGGACGACGGCCCAGGGCCTAACAATGAGCAGTTCTTC.

CDR3 bases: TGTGCCAGCAGCTTAAACCAGCGGAGTCTTCAAGAGACCCAGTACTTC. Translated, it gives CASSLNQRSLQETQYF. J is TRBJ2-5 and V is TRBV7-2, with D perhaps TRBD2 (5 bases). The V end lost 2 bases, the J end lost 2 bases, and 15 bases lay between the germline ends. The germline gives CDR1 SGHTA, CDR2 FQGNSA. This CDR3 region has 16 residues.

This clone was observed once. J is TRBJ1-1 and V is TRBV29-1; 9 nucleotides agree with TRBD1. Germline V lookup: CDR1 SQVTM, CDR2 ANQGSEA. V lost 3 bases and J lost 2; bases outside the gene matches: 4. CDR3 length: 14 residues. The CDR3 DNA reads as TGCAGCGTTGAGGTGGGACAGGGAAACACTGAAGCTTTCTTT. Amino acid sequence: CSVEVGQGNTEAFF.

This CDR3 reads CASSFRDRVRTGELFF. DNA of the CDR3: TGTGCCAGCAGCTTTAGGGACAGGGTTCGCACCGGGGAGCTGTTTTTT. The chain carries TRBV5-6 and TRBJ2-2; 9 positions agree with TRBD1. The germline V gene has CDR1 SGHDT and CDR2 YYEEEE. The CDR3 length is 16 residues. V shed 2 bases, J shed 4 bases, and the junction held 6 bases outside the gene matches.

The V gene is TRBV12-5, the J gene TRBJ2-1; 8 nucleotides line up with TRBD2. The germline CDR1 and CDR2 sequences are LGHNT and FRNRAP. The CDR3 spans 14 residues. V was clipped by 7 bases and J by 4 bases; unmatched bases: 6. Written as DNA, the CDR3 is TGTGCTAGTGATCAGACTAGCGCATACAATGAGCAGTTCTTC. It specifies CASDQTSAYNEQFF.

This chain uses TRBV6-1 with TRBJ1-2, with D perhaps matching TRBD1 (5 bases). This CDR3 is built from 14 residues. Germline lookup yields CDR1 MNHNS and CDR2 SASEGT. Between the trimmed V and J ends, which lost 0 bases and 2 bases, there was a span of 7 bases. The CDR3 reads CASSEAWGNYGYTF. CDR3 nucleotide sequence: TGTGCCAGCAGTGAAGCGTGGGGGAACTATGGCTACACCTTC.

The chain has TRBV12-5 and TRBJ2-1, with 10 nucleotides matching TRBD2. CDR1 and CDR2 (germline): LGHNT, FRNRAP. The CDR3 loop spans 18 amino acids. V lost 0 bases to trimming and J lost 4 bases; unmatched junction nucleotides: 9. In DNA, the CDR3 is TGTGCTAGTGGTTTGGTTAGCCTAGCGGGAGAGGTGTACAATGAGCAGTTCTTC. It translates to CASGLVSLAGEVYNEQFF.

The chain employs TRBV10-3 and TRBJ1-1, with 8 positions matching TRBD1. J was trimmed by 1 base and V by 10 bases; bases with no gene match: 8. The CDR3 totals 14 residues. In germline, CDR1 is ENHRY, CDR2 SYGVKD. CDR3 residues: CATWGGQENTEAFF. The CDR3 bases are TGTGCCACCTGGGGGGGACAGGAGAACACTGAAGCTTTCTTT.

The chain is built from TRBV7-2 and TRBJ2-1, with 12 bases matching TRBD2. The CDR3 loop spans 17 amino acids. V dropped 0 bases and J dropped 4; count of bases not matched to a gene: 4. Germline V gene sequence: CDR1 SGHTA, CDR2 FQGNSA. The CDR3 region has the DNA TGTGCCAGCAGCTTAGCGTCTACTAGCGGGGGGTACAATGAGCAGTTCTTC. It translates to CASSLASTSGGYNEQFF.

The chain couples TRBV10-3 to TRBJ2-7; D is perhaps TRBD2 (6 bases). The V gene's germline CDR1 is ENHRY and CDR2 SYGVKD. V gave up 5 bases and J gave up 0 bases, with 14 bases separating them. The CDR3 is 15 residues long. The CDR3 DNA sequence: TGTGCCATCAGTCCGGACCGGGACTCCTCCTACGAGCAGTACTTC. Protein: CAISPDRDSSYEQYF.

The chain uses TRBV9 and TRBJ1-5, with D unresolved. Between the trimmed V and J ends, which lost 3 bases and 0 bases, there was a span of 10 bases. The CDR3 runs to 15 residues. Per the germline V gene, CDR1 is SGDLS and CDR2 is YYNGEE. The CDR3 DNA follows: TGTGCCAGCAGCGGGGGTTCGGTTAGCAATCAGCCCCAGCATTTT. It yields the protein CASSGGSVSNQPQHF.

This clone was seen only once. The V and J genes are TRBV29-1 and TRBJ2-2; D gene ambiguous. This CDR3 has 13 residues. Germline CDR1 SQVTM, CDR2 ANQGSEA. V dropped 4 bases and J dropped 6 bases, with 12 bases sitting between them. CDR3 in DNA: TGCAGCGTTGGGGCAATGAATGCCGGGGAGCTGTTTTTT. Translated, it gives CSVGAMNAGELFF.

Regarding this clone: The junction and the germline gene differ at one end; a read error may be behind it. The chain uses TRBV6-1 and TRBJ1-1; D is unresolved. The CDR3 is 15 amino acids. Germline loops: CDR1 MNHNS, CDR2 SASEGT. The CDR3, as DNA: TGTGCCAGCAGTCCCGGTGCCGGGCGGAACAGTGAAGCTTTCTTT. It translates to CASSPGAGRNSEAFF.

J is TRBJ2-3 and V is TRBV7-9, with D perhaps matching TRBD1 (5 bases). CDR3 length equals 14 residues. Germline V gives CDR1 SEHNR, CDR2 FQNEAQ (reference sequence). The ends were cut back, 6 bases at V and 2 bases at J, with 12 bases in the middle. The DNA for the CDR3 is TGTGCCAGCAGTCTTGGGGCACACACAGATACGCAGTATTTT. As protein: CASSLGAHTDTQYF.

V is TRBV25-1 and J is TRBJ2-2; D assignment may be TRBD1 or TRBD2 (5 bases each). Trimming cost V 4 bases and J 6 bases, with 15 bases left between them. Germline CDR1 reads MGHDK; CDR2 reads SYGVNS. The CDR3 loop spans 15 amino acids. The CDR3 loop reads CASSAYRGVSGELFF. CDR3 DNA: TGTGCCAGCAGTGCGTATAGGGGAGTTTCCGGGGAGCTGTTTTTT.

The V gene is TRBV19, the J gene TRBJ1-6, with D possibly being TRBD1 (6 bases). Germline assignment: CDR1 LNHDA and CDR2 SQIVND (reference sequence). The CDR3 length is 15 residues. Trimming shortened V by 4 bases and J by 7 bases, and 14 bases separated the two germline ends. The CDR3 region has the DNA TGTGCCAGTAGTAAGTTTCCAGGGGCCAATTCACCCCTCCACTTT. This gives the protein CASSKFPGANSPLHF.

The rearrangement joins TRBV14 to TRBJ2-5, with 12 bases aligning to TRBD2. The ends lost 4 bases at V and 4 bases at J; junction bases unmatched: 7. Germline loops: CDR1 SGHDN, CDR2 FVKESK. The CDR3 contains 16 residues. The CDR3 coding sequence is TGTGCCAGCAGCCGGCCCGGACTAGCGGGGTCAGAGACCCAGTACTTC. It encodes CASSRPGLAGSETQYF.

The J gene is TRBJ2-7, the V gene TRBV5-6, with 7 bases aligning to TRBD1. The junction had 11 bases not matched to a gene; V was cut back by 0 bases and J by 5 bases. CDR1 SGHDT and CDR2 YYEEEE come from the germline V gene. The length of the CDR3 is 16 residues. The CDR3: CASSLAKGAQMNEQYF. The CDR3 nucleotides read TGTGCCAGCAGCTTGGCCAAGGGGGCCCAGATGAACGAGCAGTACTTC.

V is TRBV10-1 and J is TRBJ2-5; no reliable D call. There are 12 residues in the CDR3. Per the germline V gene, CDR1 is WNHNN and CDR2 is SYGVQD (reference sequence). The V end lost 6 bases, the J end lost 5 bases, and 10 bases lay between the germline ends. CDR3 sequence reads: CASREMSETQYF. CDR3 nucleotide sequence: TGCGCCAGCAGAGAGATGTCGGAGACCCAGTACTTC.

The rearrangement links TRBV7-9 to TRBJ2-4; D is unclear. The CDR3 length is 13 residues. The V gene's germline CDR1 is SEHNR and CDR2 FQNEAQ (reference sequence). V was shortened by 4 bases and J by 0 bases, with 4 bases between the two germline ends. The CDR3 bases are TGTGCCAGCAGCTCGGAAGCCAAAAACATTCAGTACTTC. Protein sequence: CASSSEAKNIQYF.

CDR3 in amino acids: CAWRTKNTEAFF. The CDR3 DNA is TGTGCCTGGAGGACAAAAAACACTGAAGCTTTCTTT. The V and J genes are TRBV30 and TRBJ1-1; D is ambiguous. The V and J ends lost 3 bases and 2 bases respectively, with 7 bases between them. The CDR3 loop spans 12 amino acids. From germline, CDR1 is GTSNPN and CDR2 SVGIG (reference sequence).

The chain has TRBV4-1 and TRBJ2-7, with 7 bases that match TRBD1. Per germline, CDR1 MGHRA and CDR2 YSYEKL. Trimming took 1 base from V and 3 from J; bases not matched to a gene: 9. This CDR3 has 16 amino acids. The DNA for the CDR3 is TGCGCCAGCAGCCAAGGTAGACAGGGTAGCCGCTACGAGCAGTACTTC. Translating gives CASSQGRQGSRYEQYF.

The CDR3 coding sequence is TGCGCCAGCACCAATCAAGGGACAGGGGAAACTGAAGCTTTCTTT. Residues: CASTNQGTGETEAFF. The V and J genes are TRBV5-1 and TRBJ1-1, with 10 bases fitting TRBD1. The junction had 10 bases not matched to a gene; V was cut back by 6 bases and J by 5 bases. CDR1 SGHRS and CDR2 YFSETQ come from the germline V gene. The CDR3 is made up of 15 amino acids.

V gene TRBV7-9 combines with J gene TRBJ2-3; D ambiguous. Trimming removed 1 base at V and 3 bases at J, with 8 bases between. This CDR3 has 14 amino acids. Germline CDR1 is SEHNR and CDR2 is FQNEAQ (reference sequence). CDR3: CASSLGAGTDTQYF. DNA of the CDR3: TGTGCCAGCAGCTTAGGTGCAGGTACAGATACGCAGTATTTT. Together with reference TRBV7-9 and TRBJ2-3, the CDR3 gives the full variable domain: DTGVSQNPRHKITKRGQNVTFRCDPISEHNRLYWYRQTLGQGPEFLTYFQNEAQLEKSRLLSDRFSAERPKGSFSTLEIQRTEQGDSAMYLCASSLGAGTDTQYFGPGTRLTVL.

The chain uses TRBV28 and TRBJ2-1; D is unclear. Trimming left V 3 bases short and J 3 bases short, with 6 bases between. This CDR3 has 13 residues. Germline V CDR1 and CDR2: MDHEN, SYDVKM. In nucleotides, the CDR3 is TGTGCCAGCAGTTTTGTCAACTACAATGAGCAGTTCTTC. This translates into CASSFVNYNEQFF.

V and J are TRBV6-6 and TRBJ2-7, with 8 bases aligning to TRBD1. The trim removed 8 bases at V and 1 base at J, leaving 4 bases unmatched. There are 13 residues in the CDR3. The germline V gene encodes CDR1 MNHNY and CDR2 SVGAGI (reference sequence). DNA for the CDR3: TGTGCCAGCCATGGGACAGGATCCTACGAGCAGTACTTC. Translation gives CASHGTGSYEQYF.